Below are 9 T cell receptor beta chains sequenced from a single sample in a study of shared T cell receptors in the human thymus. Profiled with immunoSEQ multiplex PCR; TCRdb holds only in-frame clones, not every one. The sample shows about 400,000 clones, about 95% of them seen only once. Sequenced: thymocytes. These receptors came from a human donor.

The chain combines TRBV27 with TRBJ2-7, with TRBD2 matching over 9 bases. In germline, CDR1 is MNHEY, CDR2 SMNVEV (reference sequence). Germline trimming cut 0 bases from V and 6 bases from J; bases unmatched to any gene: 6. The length of the CDR3 is 15 residues. The CDR3 DNA reads TGTGCCAGCAGTTTATCTGGCGGGAGGGTGTCCGAGCAGTACTTC. This sequence encodes CASSLSGGRVSEQYF.

The V and J genes are TRBV5-1 and TRBJ2-7; 7 nucleotides match TRBD1. With 4 bases clipped from V and 0 bases from J, the junction kept 7 bases outside the gene matches. This CDR3 has 15 residues. Germline V gives CDR1 SGHRS, CDR2 YFSETQ. For the CDR3, the DNA is TGCGCCAGCAGCCTGGCTAGGGACAGCTCCTACGAGCAGTACTTC. It codes for CASSLARDSSYEQYF. Variable domain in full (rest from reference TRBV5-1 and TRBJ2-7): KAGVTQTPRYLIKTRGQQVTLSCSPISGHRSVSWYQQTPGQGLQFLFEYFSETQRNKGNFPGRFSGRQFSNSRSEMNVSTLELGDSALYLCASSLARDSSYEQYFGPGTRLTVT.

V usage is TRBV15 and J usage is TRBJ1-2; 9 bases map to TRBD1. The CDR3 has 15 residues. Germline V gene sequence: CDR1 LNHNV, CDR2 YYDKDF (reference sequence). The ends lost 4 bases at V and 2 bases at J; junction bases unmatched: 5. CDR3 sequence (DNA): TGTGCCACCAGCAAGCGGGACAGGGAAAACTATGGCTACACCTTC. Translation: CATSKRDRENYGYTF.

V usage is TRBV28 and J usage is TRBJ2-1; no firm D call. The CDR3 loop spans 13 amino acids. V shed 5 bases and J shed 12 bases, with 17 bases lying between them. The germline V gene encodes CDR1 MDHEN and CDR2 SYDVKM. CDR3 residues: CASSPPIASWQFF. For the CDR3, the DNA is TGTGCCAGCAGTCCCCCGATTGCCTCATGGCAGTTCTTC.

The chain uses TRBV7-2 and TRBJ2-1, with a possible D match to TRBD2 (5 bases). Germline loops: CDR1 SGHTA, CDR2 FQGNSA. Trimming shortened V by 6 bases and J by 0 bases, and 18 bases separated the two germline ends. The CDR3 extends over 17 amino acids. CDR3 sequence reads: CASSTQRLLSSYNEQFF. The DNA for the CDR3 is TGTGCCAGCAGTACACAGCGGTTATTGAGCTCCTACAATGAGCAGTTCTTC.

Of note for this clone: Other DNA sequences in the sample encode the same CDR3. V usage is TRBV28 and J usage is TRBJ2-7; 7 bases are a match to TRBD1. Unmatched junction bases numbered 8, after V lost 3 bases and J lost 0 bases. Germline CDR1 is MDHEN and CDR2 is SYDVKM. The CDR3 length is 16 residues. CDR3 residues: CASSFPTGASSYEQYF. CDR3 sequence (DNA): TGTGCCAGCAGTTTTCCAACAGGGGCCTCCTCCTACGAGCAGTACTTC.

The V call is TRBV28, the J call TRBJ2-5; 7 positions agree with TRBD2. The length of the CDR3 is 15 residues. Germline lookup yields CDR1 MDHEN and CDR2 SYDVKM. The V and J ends lost 4 bases and 5 bases, in that order; junction bases with no gene match: 10. This chain's CDR3 is CASSCPGLSPETQYF. CDR3 bases: TGTGCCAGCAGTTGCCCGGGACTAAGTCCGGAGACCCAGTACTTC.

This clone was observed a handful of times. V gene TRBV2 combines with J gene TRBJ2-1, with D possibly being TRBD2 (6 bases). Trimming took off 7 bases at V and 6 bases at J, with 22 bases between the two ends. Germline CDR1 SNHLY, CDR2 FYNNEI. The CDR3 has 16 residues. The DNA of the CDR3 is TGTGCCAGCATAAAAATAGCGGAGCCGCCTACCAATGAGCAGTTCTTC. Residues: CASIKIAEPPTNEQFF.

The chain uses TRBV11-3 and TRBJ2-7; TRBD2 might be the D (6 bases). This CDR3 spans 15 amino acids. V was trimmed by 5 bases and J by 3 bases, leaving 17 bases between them. Germline V lookup: CDR1 SGHNT, CDR2 YENEEA. CDR3 coding DNA: TGTGCCAGCAGCGACGGGGGTTTGGGCGACTACGAGCAGTACTTC. As protein: CASSDGGLGDYEQYF.